This T cell receptor (beta chain) is drawn from a study of T cells in Graves' hyperthyroidism and ophthalmopathy. General study findings and limits: A model of 13 V-J pairs discriminated ophthalmopathy from stable hyperthyroidism.

This clonotype was counted ten times or more. The antigen is undetermined. The cohort's ophthalmopathy patients, a group with duration under 3 months, had a Clinical Activity Score of at least 3 and a NOSPECS grade of at least 4. Patients having uncontrolled infection, another autoimmune disease, pregnancy or lactation were not included. PBMCs were derived from about 9.1 ml fresh peripheral blood. The CDR3 length is 17 residues. V lost 6 bases, J lost 5 bases, and 14 bases stayed unmatched. Amplified TCR beta CDR3 regions derived from RNA transcripts. HTBI primers drove first-round RT-PCR of the TCR CDR3. A single record per CDR3 protein comes from TCRdb applying MiXCR to the multiplex PCR reads. The sample records roughly 650,000 distinct CDR3 sequences, 16% being singletons.

Sample: blood. The receptor was isolated from a woman aged 40 to 50 with Graves' ophthalmopathy. V gene TRBV12-3 or TRBV12-4 combines with J gene TRBJ2-1; TRBD1 aligns across 9 bases. The DNA for the CDR3 is TGTGCCAGCAGGGCCGGGACAGGGACCAGAGGCCACAATGAGCAGTTCTTC. It translates to CASRAGTGTRGHNEQFF.